The 19 T cell receptor beta chains reported below all come from one sample, sequenced in a study of CD8 T cells in Susac syndrome. Random-hexamer reverse transcription was applied to about 0.45 to 1 ug RNA. One entry per CDR3 protein results from TCRdb running MiXCR on the immunoSEQ multiplex PCR reads. Of about 210,000 distinct CDR3 sequences in the sample, roughly 92% were seen once. The specimen sequenced was CD4+ T cells from PBMCs. The receptors here all came from a human donor in good health.

This chain joins TRBV7-2 and TRBJ1-4, with D uncertain. This CDR3 region has 15 residues. The V end was cut by 3 bases, the J end by 5 bases, with 13 bases between. Germline CDR1 SGHTA, CDR2 FQGNSA. The CDR3: CASSFLRGENEKLFF. Written as DNA, the CDR3 is TGTGCCAGCAGCTTCCTGCGGGGTGAGAATGAAAAACTGTTTTTT.

The V and J genes are TRBV9 and TRBJ2-1; 8 bases align to TRBD2. The CDR3 sequence is 15 residues long. Per germline, CDR1 SGDLS and CDR2 YYNGEE. The V and J ends lost 6 bases and 1 base, in that order; junction bases with no gene match: 6. CDR3 residues: CASTSGGSSYNEQFF. In nucleotides, the CDR3 is TGTGCCAGCACTTCGGGGGGGTCGTCCTACAATGAGCAGTTCTTC.

The chain recombines TRBV29-1 with TRBJ2-7; D is unclear. Trimming shortened V by 3 bases and J by 0 bases, and 9 bases separated the two germline ends. Germline V gives CDR1 SQVTM, CDR2 ANQGSEA. The CDR3 spans 13 residues. This chain's CDR3 is CSVDRTSSYEQYF. The CDR3 DNA follows: TGCAGCGTTGACAGGACCAGCTCCTACGAGCAGTACTTC.

For this clonotype: One end of the junction varies from germline; a read error may be responsible. The chain couples TRBV7-2 to TRBJ1-3; no reliable D call. The CDR3 loop spans 16 amino acids. The germline V gene encodes CDR1 SGHTA and CDR2 FQGNSA. The CDR3 region has the DNA TGTGCCAACAGCTTAGCGCTAGCGCGCTCTGGAAACACCATATATTTT. Its protein product is CANSLALARSGNTIYF.

This chain links TRBV12-3 or TRBV12-4 with TRBJ1-2; 8 bases agree with TRBD1. This CDR3 is 14 amino acids long. The junction had 3 bases not matched to a gene; V was cut back by 5 bases and J by 1 base. The CDR3 nucleotides read TGTGCCAGCAGTCAGGGGGCGGTTAACTATGGCTACACCTTC. It specifies CASSQGAVNYGYTF.

The V gene is TRBV2, the J gene TRBJ1-1; D not resolved. The germline V gene has CDR1 SNHLY and CDR2 FYNNEI. The V end was cut by 4 bases, the J end by 3 bases, with 12 bases between. This CDR3 comprises 14 residues. For the CDR3, the DNA is TGTGCCAGCAGTGCGTCCGGGCTCGACACTGAAGCTTTCTTT. Protein product: CASSASGLDTEAFF.

As for this clonotype: An end of the junction differs from the germline gene, which may be a read error. The V gene is TRBV28, the J gene TRBJ2-7; 7 positions agree with TRBD1. CDR3 length: 15 residues. Germline CDR1 is MDHEN and CDR2 is SYDVKM. In DNA form, the CDR3 reads TGTGCCACCAGTAAGAGACAGGGAATCTCCTACGAGCAGTACTTC. Translation gives CATSKRQGISYEQYF.

The V gene is TRBV30, the J gene TRBJ2-5; D is possibly TRBD2 (6 bases). CDR1 and CDR2 (germline): GTSNPN, SVGIG (reference sequence). Trimming shortened V by 7 bases and J by 3 bases, and 12 bases separated the two germline ends. The CDR3 contains 12 residues. CDR3 in DNA: TGTGCCTCCGAACGGGGGAAAGAGACCCAGTACTTC. Translating it yields CASERGKETQYF.

This clonotype has only one observation. This chain links TRBV7-3 with TRBJ1-3, with a possible D match to TRBD1 (5 bases). The CDR3 spans 14 residues. Trimming removed 5 bases at V and 2 bases at J, with 10 bases between. Germline V gives CDR1 SGHTA, CDR2 FQGTGA. The chain's CDR3 is CASSPGDAGNTIYF. For the CDR3, the DNA is TGTGCCAGCAGCCCTGGGGACGCTGGAAACACCATATATTTT.

V gene TRBV5-1 combines with J gene TRBJ2-7; TRBD2 is a possible D gene (6 bases). CDR1 and CDR2 from the germline V gene are SGHRS and YFSETQ. The length of the CDR3 is 15 residues. The ends were cut back, 2 bases at V and 3 bases at J, with 15 bases in the middle. The CDR3 region is CASSFRDPGGYEQYF. DNA of the CDR3: TGCGCCAGCAGCTTCCGTGACCCCGGGGGCTACGAGCAGTACTTC.

The table lists this clonotype with a count of one. V gene TRBV12-3 or TRBV12-4 combines with J gene TRBJ2-1; D ambiguous. With 3 bases removed from V and 10 bases from J, the gap between germline ends came to 4 bases. The CDR3 spans 10 residues. DNA of the CDR3: TGTGCCAGCAGTTTCGGAGAGCAGTTCTTC. Protein product: CASSFGEQFF.

This clonotype came up a few times. This rearrangement joins TRBV29-1 to TRBJ2-5; D might be TRBD1 (6 bases). CDR3 length: 11 residues. Trimming took off 5 bases at V and 4 bases at J, with 8 bases between the two ends. The germline gives CDR1 SQVTM, CDR2 ANQGSEA. The CDR3, as DNA: TGCAGCGTTCCCAGGGGAGAGACCCAGTACTTC. Amino acid sequence: CSVPRGETQYF. Full variable domain (rest looked up from reference TRBV29-1 and TRBJ2-5): SAVISQKPSRDICQRGTSLTIQCQVDSQVTMMFWYRQQPGQSLTLIATANQGSEATYESGFVIDKFPISRPNLTFSTLTVSNMSPEDSSIYLCSVPRGETQYFGPGTRLLVL.

This rearrangement joins TRBV6-2 or TRBV6-3 to TRBJ2-1; 9 bases align to TRBD2. This CDR3 comprises 15 residues. The V and J ends lost 5 bases and 4 bases, in that order; junction bases with no gene match: 6. CDR1 and CDR2 from the germline V gene are MNHEY and SVGEGT. For the CDR3, the DNA is TGTGCCAGCAGTGGCCTAGCGGGGCTATACAATGAGCAGTTCTTC. Amino acids: CASSGLAGLYNEQFF.

The chain combines TRBV7-9 with TRBJ2-7; either TRBD1 or TRBD2 may supply D (6 bases each). Germline V gives CDR1 SEHNR, CDR2 FQNEAQ (reference sequence). The CDR3 length is 13 residues. Trimming left V 0 bases short and J 5 bases short, with 8 bases between. CDR3 amino acids: CASSLAGGHEQYF. The CDR3 DNA reads TGTGCCAGCAGCTTAGCGGGGGGCCACGAGCAGTACTTC. The full variable domain, its missing parts supplied by reference TRBV7-9 and TRBJ2-7, is DTGVSQNPRHKITKRGQNVTFRCDPISEHNRLYWYRQTLGQGPEFLTYFQNEAQLEKSRLLSDRFSAERPKGSFSTLEIQRTEQGDSAMYLCASSLAGGHEQYFGPGTRLTVT.

The chain combines TRBV5-4 with TRBJ2-7; no clear D. The CDR3 has 14 residues. The V and J ends lost 0 bases and 2 bases respectively, with 9 bases between them. Germline CDR1 and CDR2: SGHNT and YYREEE (reference sequence). For the CDR3, the DNA is TGTGCCAGCAGCTTGGAAAACCTTCCCTACGAGCAGTACTTC. Protein sequence: CASSLENLPYEQYF.

V is TRBV28 and J is TRBJ2-3, with no clear D. Trimming pared 0 bases from V and 0 bases from J, leaving 7 bases between. The CDR3 sequence is 15 residues long. In germline, CDR1 is MDHEN, CDR2 SYDVKM. The CDR3 DNA follows: TGTGCCAGCAGTTTATGGAGAACTAGCACAGATACGCAGTATTTT. Translation: CASSLWRTSTDTQYF.

The table lists this clonotype with a count of one. This chain uses TRBV20-1 with TRBJ2-2; 12 nucleotides line up with TRBD2. V shed 6 bases, J shed 6 bases, and the junction held 11 bases outside the gene matches. From germline, CDR1 is DFQATT and CDR2 SNEGSKA (reference sequence). The CDR3 sequence is 16 residues long. The CDR3 is CSAEGLAGGPPGELFF. In DNA form, the CDR3 reads TGCAGTGCGGAGGGGCTAGCGGGGGGGCCCCCCGGGGAGCTGTTTTTT.

The chain carries TRBV20-1 and TRBJ2-4, with D possibly matching TRBD2 (7 bases). The CDR3 is made up of 12 amino acids. Germline CDR1 DFQATT, CDR2 SNEGSKA (reference sequence). V lost 3 bases and J 7 bases, leaving 10 bases between the germline ends. CDR3 in amino acids: CSASGGRNIQYF. The CDR3 DNA is TGCAGTGCTAGCGGGGGGCGGAACATTCAGTACTTC.

The chain is built from TRBV6-2 or TRBV6-3 and TRBJ1-1, with D maybe TRBD1 (5 bases). Germline assignment: CDR1 MNHEY and CDR2 SVGEGT. This CDR3 is 14 amino acids long. The V end lost 4 bases, the J end lost 1 base, and 10 bases lay between the germline ends. CDR3 bases: TGTGCCAGCAGTTGGGACGGACAGAACACTGAAGCTTTCTTT. This encodes CASSWDGQNTEAFF.